The 31 T cell receptor beta chains below all came from one sample that was sequenced in a study of blood T cell repertoires in COVID-19 (dated by TCRdb to 2018 to 2020). Library prep was done by the immunoSEQ multiplex PCR assay. TCRdb mirrors the immuneACCESS table, restricted to in-frame sequences. Some clones are absent from its copies; in checked studies, under half trace to an unresolved V gene, and the reason for the others is unknown. The sample includes 300,000 to 450,000 clones, with approximately 87% observed a single time. The ten largest make up 1.5% to 2% of the sample. Material for sequencing was PBMCs or T cells enriched from blood (not recorded which). These receptor sequences come from a middle-aged man in a cohort exposed to, infected with or recovered from COVID-19 (not recorded which).

This sequence joins TRBV19 and TRBJ1-1; TRBD1 might be the D (6 bases). Trimming took 10 bases from V and 10 from J, leaving 16 bases between them. Germline assignment: CDR1 LNHDA and CDR2 SQIVND (reference sequence). This CDR3 contains 11 residues. The CDR3 loop reads CATGQYLRAFF. The CDR3 bases are TGTGCCACCGGACAGTATCTCCGAGCTTTCTTT.

In its sample, this clone was seen a few times. The chain is built from TRBV21-1 and TRBJ1-5. TRBV21-1 is annotated as a pseudogene. The CDR3 spans 15 residues. DNA for the CDR3: TGTGCCAGCAGCGGAACACGGGATAGCAATCAGCCCCAGCATTTT. The encoded protein is CASSGTRDSNQPQHF.

The chain is built from TRBV25-1 and TRBJ2-1, with a possible D match to TRBD1 (6 bases). Germline assignment: CDR1 MGHDK and CDR2 SYGVNS. V lost 6 bases and J lost 15, with 15 bases in between. CDR3 length: 11 amino acids. The CDR3 region is CASSYQGIPFF. CDR3 bases: TGTGCCAGCAGCTACCAGGGGATTCCGTTCTTC. Full variable domain (outside the CDR3, taken from reference TRBV25-1 and TRBJ2-1): EADIYQTPRYLVIGTGKKITLECSQTMGHDKMYWYQQDPGMELHLIHYSYGVNSTEKGDLSSESTVSRIRTEHFPLTLESARPSHTSQYLCASSYQGIPFFGPGTRLTVL.

The chain is built from TRBV3-1 (or the pseudogene TRBV3-2) and TRBJ2-7; D perhaps matches TRBD1 (5 bases). Germline V gives CDR1 LGHDT, CDR2 YNNKEL (reference sequence). The CDR3 runs to 15 residues. V was clipped by 0 bases and J by 7 bases, with 16 bases between them. The CDR3 region is CASSQESGPPREQYF. CDR3 nucleotide sequence: TGTGCCAGCAGCCAAGAGTCAGGGCCTCCTCGGGAGCAGTACTTC.

This clone was found a few times. The rearrangement joins TRBV4-1 to TRBJ2-3; D call uncertain. This CDR3 is 15 amino acids long. Germline loops: CDR1 MGHRA, CDR2 YSYEKL. Trimming shortened V by 2 bases and J by 2 bases, and 11 bases separated the two germline ends. The CDR3 spells CASSQSGQTTDTQYF. The CDR3 coding sequence is TGCGCCAGCAGCCAATCTGGGCAGACCACAGATACGCAGTATTTT.

The V gene is TRBV2, the J gene TRBJ1-5; possible D gene TRBD1, 5 bases. The CDR3 extends over 14 amino acids. Germline V lookup: CDR1 SNHLY, CDR2 FYNNEI. V was clipped by 8 bases and J by 6 bases, with 17 bases between them. The CDR3 protein is CASESQGRGQPQHF. CDR3 sequence (DNA): TGTGCCAGCGAATCCCAGGGTAGAGGTCAGCCCCAGCATTTT.

The chain employs TRBV19 and TRBJ1-2, with TRBD1 as a possible D gene (6 bases). V was trimmed by 7 bases and J by 0 bases, leaving 12 bases between them. The CDR3 is made up of 14 amino acids. The germline CDR1 and CDR2 sequences are LNHDA and SQIVND (reference sequence). The CDR3 sequence: CASTGTQPNYGYTF. The CDR3, as DNA: TGTGCCAGTACCGGGACACAACCTAACTATGGCTACACCTTC.

The rearrangement uses TRBV5-1 and TRBJ2-1, with 9 bases aligning to TRBD2. Germline values: CDR1 SGHRS, CDR2 YFSETQ. The CDR3 loop spans 15 amino acids. Trimming removed 1 base from V and 5 bases from J; junction bases left unmatched: 4. The CDR3, as DNA: TGCGCCAGCAGCTTGAACCCTAGCGGGGACAATGAGCAGTTCTTC. Its protein is CASSLNPSGDNEQFF.

The V call is TRBV19, the J call TRBJ1-2, with a weak D call TRBD1 (5 bases). The germline V and J ends were trimmed by 4 bases and 3 bases, with 18 bases remaining between them. CDR1 is LNHDA and CDR2 is SQIVND in the germline V gene (reference sequence). The CDR3 runs to 16 residues. For the CDR3, the DNA is TGTGCCAGTAGTACCAGGCTTGCGGGGCCCCACTATGGCTACACCTTC. Translating gives CASSTRLAGPHYGYTF.

The V and J genes are TRBV28 and TRBJ2-7, with D tentatively TRBD2 (6 bases). The CDR3 covers 16 residues. The V end lost 2 bases, the J end lost 0 bases, and 14 bases lay between the germline ends. Per germline, CDR1 MDHEN and CDR2 SYDVKM. The CDR3 protein is CASSLRPGAGSYEQYF. In DNA, the CDR3 is TGTGCCAGCAGTTTACGTCCGGGAGCCGGCTCCTACGAGCAGTACTTC.

In this sample, this clone turned up a few times. This chain connects TRBV12-5 to TRBJ1-1; D might be TRBD1 (6 bases). Trimming took 5 bases from V and 1 from J, leaving 11 bases between them. The V gene's germline CDR1 is LGHNT and CDR2 FRNRAP. The CDR3 covers 14 residues. CDR3 region: CASGLGQRNTEAFF. The CDR3 nucleotides read TGTGCTAGTGGTCTAGGACAGAGGAACACTGAAGCTTTCTTT.

The chain uses TRBV5-1 and TRBJ2-7; TRBD1 agrees at 7 bases. V lost 4 bases and J lost 0; bases outside the gene matches: 7. This CDR3 has 15 residues. Germline V gene lookup returns CDR1 SGHRS and CDR2 YFSETQ. The CDR3 nucleotides are TGCGCCAGCAGCATTACCGGGACAGACTCCTACGAGCAGTACTTC. This sequence encodes CASSITGTDSYEQYF.

The V call is TRBV10-3, the J call TRBJ1-5, with a tentative D call TRBD1 (6 bases). Germline V lookup: CDR1 ENHRY, CDR2 SYGVKD. Trimming removed 0 bases from V and 3 bases from J, with 12 bases in between. This CDR3 has 16 residues. The CDR3 coding sequence is TGTGCCATCAGTGAGTCTCCAGGGGTGGACAATCAGCCCCAGCATTTT. Its protein is CAISESPGVDNQPQHF.

V is TRBV4-1 and J is TRBJ2-1, with D unresolved. Germline V gene sequence: CDR1 MGHRA, CDR2 YSYEKL. Trimming took off 0 bases at V and 9 bases at J, with 6 bases between the two ends. The CDR3 contains 12 residues. The DNA of the CDR3 is TGCGCCAGCAGCCAAGACAGGTTTGAGCAGTTCTTC. Its translation: CASSQDRFEQFF.

The V gene is TRBV2, the J gene TRBJ1-3; TRBD1 matches at 7 bases. CDR3 length equals 16 residues. CDR1 is SNHLY, CDR2 FYNNEI, per germline. V shed 8 bases and J 2 bases; nucleotides not matched to a gene: 12. The CDR3 coding sequence is TGTGCCAGCCGCACCGGGACAGCAGAAGCTGGAAACACCATATATTTT. As protein: CASRTGTAEAGNTIYF.

This clone showed up just a few times. The rearrangement joins TRBV7-9 to TRBJ1-2, with a weak D call TRBD1 (6 bases). Germline assignment: CDR1 SEHNR and CDR2 FQNEAQ (reference sequence). There are 16 residues in the CDR3. The ends were cut back, 5 bases at V and 4 bases at J, with 20 bases in the middle. CDR3 DNA: TGTGCCAGCAGCATACAAGAGGGGAGAGGGGGCTATGGCTACACCTTC. It specifies CASSIQEGRGGYGYTF.

This chain connects TRBV4-1 to TRBJ1-1; perhaps TRBD1 as D (5 bases). Germline V gene lookup returns CDR1 MGHRA and CDR2 YSYEKL. Trimming took 5 bases from V and 0 from J, leaving 25 bases between them. This CDR3 region has 19 residues. The CDR3 bases are TGCGCCAGCAGCATCGGGGGAGGTAAGACGCGATCAATGAACACTGAAGCTTTCTTT. Protein: CASSIGGGKTRSMNTEAFF.

The rearrangement joins TRBV14 to TRBJ2-1; tentatively, D is TRBD2 (6 bases). V was pared by 3 bases and J by 4 bases, with 13 bases between. The CDR3 runs 15 residues. The germline V gene encodes CDR1 SGHDN and CDR2 FVKESK. The CDR3 DNA is TGTGCCAGCAGCCAGGGACTTGCCACTTACAATGAGCAGTTCTTC. It encodes CASSQGLATYNEQFF.

CDR3 sequence reads: CAISERKVGRGGRSPLHF. The CDR3 DNA reads TGTGCCATCAGTGAAAGAAAGGTTGGCCGAGGGGGCAGATCACCCCTCCACTTT. This rearrangement joins TRBV10-3 to TRBJ1-6, with TRBD1 matching 7 bases. Trimming cost V 3 bases and J 10 bases; bases outside gene matches: 18. CDR1 and CDR2 (germline): ENHRY, SYGVKD. The length of the CDR3 is 18 residues.

This rearrangement joins TRBV6-5 to TRBJ2-1; TRBD2 agrees at 12 bases. J lost 6 bases, V lost 4 bases, and 4 bases had no gene match. The CDR3 has 15 amino acids. Germline V gives CDR1 MNHEY, CDR2 SVGAGI. The CDR3 coding sequence is TGTGCCAGCAGTTCCCGACTAGCGGGAGTCAATGAGCAGTTCTTC. It specifies CASSSRLAGVNEQFF.

The genes are TRBV25-1 and TRBJ1-1, with TRBD1 identical over 7 bases. V was pared by 4 bases and J by 10 bases, with 6 bases of the junction left unmatched. The CDR3 has 12 amino acids. Germline values: CDR1 MGHDK, CDR2 SYGVNS. The CDR3 loop is CASSVQTGPAFF. In DNA, the CDR3 is TGTGCCAGCAGTGTACAGACAGGGCCAGCTTTCTTT.

The chain is built from TRBV11-2 and TRBJ2-5; D might be TRBD1 (6 bases). CDR3 length: 13 amino acids. In germline, CDR1 is SGHAT, CDR2 FQNNGV. Trimming took off 7 bases at V and 2 bases at J, with 11 bases between the two ends. The CDR3 coding sequence is TGTGCCAGCACCCTAGGACAGCAAGAGACCCAGTACTTC. Protein sequence: CASTLGQQETQYF.

The CDR3 is CASSIDQGALTNTEAFF. CDR3 DNA sequence: TGTGCCAGTAGTATAGATCAAGGGGCTCTTACGAACACTGAAGCTTTCTTT. The chain joins TRBV19 to TRBJ1-1, with a possible D match to TRBD1 (5 bases). Germline V gene lookup returns CDR1 LNHDA and CDR2 SQIVND (reference sequence). Trimming left V 0 bases short and J 1 base short, with 15 bases between. This CDR3 has 17 residues.

The chain links TRBV7-2 to TRBJ1-6; D is unclear. Trimming pared 1 base from V and 7 bases from J, leaving 17 bases between. This CDR3 contains 17 residues. Looked up from germline, CDR1 is SGHTA and CDR2 is FQGNSA. CDR3 in amino acids: CASSLVVGLSGNSPLHF. CDR3 bases: TGTGCCAGCAGCTTAGTGGTAGGGCTCTCGGGGAATTCACCCCTCCACTTT.

The rearrangement joins TRBV4-1 to TRBJ2-1; 12 bases fit TRBD2. This CDR3 is 16 amino acids long. The V gene's germline CDR1 is MGHRA and CDR2 YSYEKL. V dropped 7 bases and J dropped 6; count of bases not matched to a gene: 10. The CDR3 DNA is TGCGCCAGCACAGCCTGGACTAGCGGGATAAGCAATGAGCAGTTCTTC. Residues: CASTAWTSGISNEQFF.

The V call is TRBV9, the J call TRBJ2-1; TRBD2 agrees at 9 bases. Germline V gene lookup returns CDR1 SGDLS and CDR2 YYNGEE. With V trimmed by 5 bases and J by 3 bases, 6 bases remained unmatched. This CDR3 spans 15 amino acids. The DNA of the CDR3 is TGTGCCAGCAGTTCTGGACTAGCGAGCTACAATGAGCAGTTCTTC. It is translated as CASSSGLASYNEQFF. Looking up the rest from reference TRBV9 and TRBJ2-1 gives the full variable domain: DSGVTQTPKHLITATGQRVTLRCSPRSGDLSVYWYQQSLDQGLQFLIQYYNGEERAKGNILERFSAQQFPDLHSELNLSSLELGDSALYFCASSSGLASYNEQFFGPGTRLTVL.

The chain has TRBV10-3 and TRBJ1-2; 8 bases map to TRBD1. Trimming removed 6 bases from V and 8 bases from J; junction bases left unmatched: 14. This CDR3 contains 15 residues. CDR1 and CDR2 from the germline V gene are ENHRY and SYGVKD. This CDR3 reads CAIRLPGTGPPGYTF. CDR3 nucleotides: TGTGCCATCAGATTACCCGGGACAGGTCCCCCCGGCTACACCTTC.

This chain links TRBV11-2 with TRBJ1-4; TRBD1 matches at 8 bases. CDR1 and CDR2 from the germline V gene are SGHAT and FQNNGV. The CDR3 totals 15 residues. V was pared by 1 base and J by 5 bases, with 3 bases of the junction left unmatched. The CDR3 region has the DNA TGTGCCAGCAGCTTAGCGGACAGGGCGAATGAAAAACTGTTTTTT. It is translated as CASSLADRANEKLFF.

This clone has more than one count but fewer than ten. V gene TRBV5-6 combines with J gene TRBJ2-1; TRBD2 agrees at 8 bases. Germline trimming cut 0 bases from V and 0 bases from J; bases unmatched to any gene: 2. The CDR3 runs 16 residues. Germline values: CDR1 SGHDT, CDR2 YYEEEE. The CDR3 DNA is TGTGCCAGCAGCTTGGGCGGGAGGAGCTCCTACAATGAGCAGTTCTTC. Protein sequence: CASSLGGRSSYNEQFF.

V and J are TRBV11-2 and TRBJ2-5; TRBD2 might be the D (6 bases). The CDR3 totals 17 residues. Germline lookup yields CDR1 SGHAT and CDR2 FQNNGV. The V and J ends lost 2 bases and 3 bases respectively, with 19 bases between them. The CDR3 DNA reads as TGTGCCAGCAGCTTAAGGAGCAGACTAGGAGGAAAAGAGACCCAGTACTTC. Its translation: CASSLRSRLGGKETQYF.

This sequence joins TRBV25-1 and TRBJ1-2; D is ambiguous. There are 12 residues in the CDR3. The germline V gene encodes CDR1 MGHDK and CDR2 SYGVNS. V gave up 2 bases and J gave up 5 bases, with 6 bases separating them. As DNA, the CDR3 is TGTGCCAGCAGTGAACCAGGTTATGGCTACACCTTC. It encodes CASSEPGYGYTF.